The next 14 T cell receptor beta chains were all read from a single sample in a study of T cells after yellow fever vaccination. Using its own MiXCR run on the 5' RACE reads, TCRdb lists one record per CDR3 protein. This sample has more than 250,000 distinct CDR3 sequences, with around 7.3% found just once. This material consisted of PBMCs, taken around 45 days after the first yellow fever vaccination. The receptors were sampled from a man between 18 and 29 years old who received the YFV17D yellow fever vaccine.

The V call is TRBV6-1, the J call TRBJ1-6; perhaps TRBD1 as D (5 bases). There are 15 residues in the CDR3. Germline CDR1 reads MNHNS; CDR2 reads SASEGT. With 7 bases removed from V and 9 bases from J, the gap between germline ends came to 19 bases. The CDR3 loop is CASNLREGFPSPLHF. In DNA form, the CDR3 reads TGTGCCAGCAACCTCCGAGAGGGGTTTCCTTCACCCCTCCACTTT.

V usage is TRBV7-9 and J usage is TRBJ1-6, with TRBD1 as a possible D gene (6 bases). This CDR3 has 13 residues. CDR1 SEHNR and CDR2 FQNEAQ come from the germline V gene (reference sequence). Trimming cost V 3 bases and J 9 bases, with 9 bases left between them. Written as DNA, the CDR3 is TGTGCCAGCAGCTTTAACAGGGCTTCACCCCTCCACTTT. This gives the protein CASSFNRASPLHF. Complete variable domain (other parts from reference TRBV7-9 and TRBJ1-6): DTGVSQNPRHKITKRGQNVTFRCDPISEHNRLYWYRQTLGQGPEFLTYFQNEAQLEKSRLLSDRFSAERPKGSFSTLEIQRTEQGDSAMYLCASSFNRASPLHFGNGTRLTVT.

The rearrangement links TRBV7-2 to TRBJ1-2; TRBD1 matches at 7 bases. V dropped 2 bases and J dropped 8; count of bases not matched to a gene: 14. Germline lookup yields CDR1 SGHTA and CDR2 FQGNSA. The CDR3 spans 16 residues. CDR3 amino acids: CASSLRGPGQAEGYTF. The CDR3 DNA is TGTGCCAGCAGCTTAAGGGGCCCTGGACAGGCGGAGGGCTACACCTTC.

This sequence joins TRBV19 and TRBJ1-1; possible D gene TRBD1, 5 bases. CDR3 length: 13 amino acids. The germline CDR1 and CDR2 sequences are LNHDA and SQIVND (reference sequence). V lost 6 bases, J lost 3 bases, and 11 bases lay in between. CDR3 DNA sequence: TGTGCCAGTAGGCCGGGGCCATACACTGAAGCTTTCTTT. Its translation: CASRPGPYTEAFF.

This clonotype showed up just a few times. V gene TRBV19 combines with J gene TRBJ2-1; 7 bases agree with TRBD2. J was trimmed by 7 bases and V by 6 bases; bases with no gene match: 9. The CDR3 has 14 residues. From germline, CDR1 is LNHDA and CDR2 SQIVND (reference sequence). As DNA, the CDR3 is TGTGCCAGTAGGGGAGGGCCTCTGGGGAATGAGCAGTTCTTC. Its translation: CASRGGPLGNEQFF. Together with reference TRBV19 and TRBJ2-1, the CDR3 gives the full variable domain: DGGITQSPKYLFRKEGQNVTLSCEQNLNHDAMYWYRQDPGQGLRLIYYSQIVNDFQKGDIAEGYSVSREKKESFPLTVTSAQKNPTAFYLCASRGGPLGNEQFFGPGTRLTVL.

J is TRBJ1-4 and V is TRBV11-2; the D is unclear. CDR3 length equals 15 residues. The V gene lost 7 bases and the J gene lost 7 bases, with 19 bases spanning the gap. Germline V CDR1 and CDR2: SGHAT, FQNNGV. This CDR3 is CASTSLRASGEKLFF. As DNA, the CDR3 is TGTGCCAGCACGTCTTTAAGGGCCTCCGGTGAAAAACTGTTTTTT.

The sample holds a few counts of this clonotype. The chain recombines TRBV7-2 with TRBJ1-4; no definite D call. V was clipped by 3 bases and J by 7 bases, with 9 bases between them. The germline V gene has CDR1 SGHTA and CDR2 FQGNSA. CDR3 length: 13 residues. Here the CDR3 reads CASSLHNTEKLFF. The DNA of the CDR3 is TGTGCCAGCAGCTTGCATAACACTGAAAAACTGTTTTTT. The full variable domain, its missing parts supplied by reference TRBV7-2 and TRBJ1-4, is GAGVSQSPSNKVTEKGKDVELRCDPISGHTALYWYRQSLGQGLEFLIYFQGNSAPDKSGLPSDRFSAERTGGSVSTLTIQRTQQEDSAVYLCASSLHNTEKLFFGSGTQLSVL.

This clonotype was observed a handful of times. This rearrangement joins TRBV6-5 to TRBJ2-7, with TRBD1 matching 11 bases. The CDR3 runs to 17 residues. J gave up 7 bases and V 2 bases, and 13 bases lay outside the gene matches. Germline-derived CDR1 and CDR2 are MNHEY and SVGAGI. The CDR3 nucleotides read TGTGCCAGCAGTTACCCTGCGGTCGGACAGGGGGCACGGGAGCAGTACTTC. Protein product: CASSYPAVGQGAREQYF.

Worth noting for this clonotype: This could be a read error, since a much larger clone is one nucleotide away. V is TRBV10-3 and J is TRBJ2-1; TRBD2 is a possible D gene (6 bases). The germline V gene encodes CDR1 ENHRY and CDR2 SYGVKD. Trimming removed 8 bases from V and 6 bases from J, with 11 bases in between. This CDR3 is built from 12 residues. The CDR3 coding sequence is TGTGCCATCGCCGGAGGGGTCAATGAGCAGTTCTTC. Translating it yields CAIAGGVNEQFF.

This chain links TRBV12-3 or TRBV12-4 with TRBJ1-1, with 12 bases fitting TRBD1. The CDR3 is 15 residues long. Trimming removed 3 bases from V and 10 bases from J; junction bases left unmatched: 9. CDR3 coding DNA: TGTGCCAGCAGTTTGGGGGACAGGGGGCAGGGGGGAGCTTTCTTT. Protein sequence: CASSLGDRGQGGAFF.

This clonotype has only a few counts. The chain combines TRBV7-9 with TRBJ1-2, with TRBD1 identical over 7 bases. The germline V gene has CDR1 SEHNR and CDR2 FQNEAQ (reference sequence). This CDR3 spans 12 amino acids. The V and J ends lost 3 bases and 8 bases, in that order; junction bases with no gene match: 3. The CDR3 loop reads CASSLTGNGYTF. The CDR3 DNA follows: TGTGCCAGCAGCTTGACAGGGAACGGCTACACCTTC.

This clonotype showed up many times. The V gene is TRBV7-3, the J gene TRBJ2-3; D may be TRBD2 (6 bases). Germline assignment: CDR1 SGHTA and CDR2 FQGTGA. The CDR3 sequence is 14 residues long. V was pared by 5 bases and J by 4 bases, with 13 bases between. DNA for the CDR3: TGTGCCAGCAGCCCCTTTGCGGGGTCAGATACGCAGTATTTT. It yields the protein CASSPFAGSDTQYF.

This clonotype was recorded a few times. The CDR3 here is CASSLSPRDTQYF. The CDR3 bases are TGTGCCAGCAGCTTAAGCCCCAGAGATACGCAGTATTTT. The V call is TRBV7-3, the J call TRBJ2-3; D not certain. The germline V gene encodes CDR1 SGHTA and CDR2 FQGTGA. V lost 1 base, J lost 5 bases, and 7 bases lay in between. This CDR3 has 13 residues.

The gene calls are TRBV5-8 and TRBJ2-3; D is uncertain. This CDR3 spans 16 amino acids. With 0 bases removed from V and 2 bases from J, the gap between germline ends came to 13 bases. Germline lookup yields CDR1 SGHTS and CDR2 YDEGEE. The CDR3 sequence is CASSLGATMDTDTQYF. As DNA, the CDR3 is TGTGCCAGCAGCTTGGGGGCCACCATGGACACAGATACGCAGTATTTT.